The entry that follows covers one T cell receptor beta chain sequence. This entry is derived from a study of blood T cell repertoires in COVID-19. As for the study in general: Material from acute and convalescent COVID-19 was sourced from the United States, Italy and Spain. PBMCs, B-cell-depleted T cells, or T cells were the source of the cDNA or gDNA that made up the material.

The CDR3 is 12 amino acids. Germline V gene data show CDR1 as SGHKS and CDR2 as YYEKEE (reference sequence). The ends were cut back, 7 bases at V and 2 bases at J, with 8 bases in the middle. Per the study methods: Estimation of nucleated cell counts relied on the amplification of reference gene primers. Data came from immunoSEQ multiplex PCR; TCRdb stores just in-frame clones and leaves some out. V and J calls and clone size are copied from that table; D and trimming were computed from the DNA. The profile covers 120,000 or so clones, with roughly 90% appearing a single time and approximately 8.1% taken by the ten largest.

J is TRBJ2-3 and V is TRBV5-5; D remains unclear. The TCR comes from a man between 45 and 60 years old with acute or convalescent COVID-19. The material sequenced was peripheral blood. CDR3 amino acids: CASHFSTDTQYF. In DNA, the CDR3 is TGTGCCAGCCATTTTTCCACAGATACGCAGTATTTT.